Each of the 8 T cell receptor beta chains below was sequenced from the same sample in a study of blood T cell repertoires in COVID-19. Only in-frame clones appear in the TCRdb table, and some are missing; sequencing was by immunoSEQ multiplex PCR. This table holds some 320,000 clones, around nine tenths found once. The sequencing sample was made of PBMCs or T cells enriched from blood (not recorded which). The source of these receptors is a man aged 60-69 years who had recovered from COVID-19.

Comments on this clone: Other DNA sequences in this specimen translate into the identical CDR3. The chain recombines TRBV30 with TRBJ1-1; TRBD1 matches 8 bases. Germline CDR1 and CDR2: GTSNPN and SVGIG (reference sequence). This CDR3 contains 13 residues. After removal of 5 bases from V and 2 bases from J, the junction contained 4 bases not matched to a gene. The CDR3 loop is CAWDRGVNTEAFF. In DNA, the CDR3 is TGTGCCTGGGACAGGGGAGTCAACACTGAAGCTTTCTTT.

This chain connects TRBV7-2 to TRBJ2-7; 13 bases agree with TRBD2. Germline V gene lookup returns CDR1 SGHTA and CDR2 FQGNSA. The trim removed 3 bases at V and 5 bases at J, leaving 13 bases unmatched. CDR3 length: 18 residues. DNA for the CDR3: TGTGCCAGCAGCTTCAGGACTAGCGGGAGTCCATTGGTCCACGAGCAGTACTTC. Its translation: CASSFRTSGSPLVHEQYF.

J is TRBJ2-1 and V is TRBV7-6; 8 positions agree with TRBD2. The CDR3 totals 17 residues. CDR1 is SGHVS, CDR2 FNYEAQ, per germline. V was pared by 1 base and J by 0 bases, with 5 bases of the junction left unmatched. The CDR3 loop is CASSLGLSGSSYNEQFF. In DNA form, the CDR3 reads TGTGCCAGCAGCTTAGGTTTAAGCGGGAGCTCCTACAATGAGCAGTTCTTC.

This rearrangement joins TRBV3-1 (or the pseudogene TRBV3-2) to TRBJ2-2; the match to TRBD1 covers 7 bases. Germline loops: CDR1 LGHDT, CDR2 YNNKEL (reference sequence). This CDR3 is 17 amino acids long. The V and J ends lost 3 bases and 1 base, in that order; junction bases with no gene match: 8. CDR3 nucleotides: TGTGCCAGCAGCCAGGACCGGGACAGCCTGAACACCGGGGAGCTGTTTTTT. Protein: CASSQDRDSLNTGELFF.

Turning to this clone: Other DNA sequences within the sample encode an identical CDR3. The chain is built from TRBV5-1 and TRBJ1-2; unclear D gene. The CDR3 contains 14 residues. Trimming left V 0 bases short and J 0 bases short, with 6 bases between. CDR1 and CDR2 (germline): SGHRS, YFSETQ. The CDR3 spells CASSLADSNYGYTF. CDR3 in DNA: TGCGCCAGCAGCTTGGCAGATTCTAACTATGGCTACACCTTC.

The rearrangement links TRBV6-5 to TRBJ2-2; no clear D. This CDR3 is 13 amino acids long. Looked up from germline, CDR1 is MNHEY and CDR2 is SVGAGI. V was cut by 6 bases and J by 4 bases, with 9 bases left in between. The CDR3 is CASRSSVTGELFF. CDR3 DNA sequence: TGTGCCAGCAGGAGTTCGGTCACCGGGGAGCTGTTTTTT.

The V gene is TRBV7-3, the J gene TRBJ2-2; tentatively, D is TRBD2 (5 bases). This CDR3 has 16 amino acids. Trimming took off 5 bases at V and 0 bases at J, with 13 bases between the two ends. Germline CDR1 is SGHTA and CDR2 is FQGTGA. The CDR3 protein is CASSARLGANTGELFF. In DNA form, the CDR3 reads TGTGCCAGCAGCGCCCGACTCGGGGCGAACACCGGGGAGCTGTTTTTT.

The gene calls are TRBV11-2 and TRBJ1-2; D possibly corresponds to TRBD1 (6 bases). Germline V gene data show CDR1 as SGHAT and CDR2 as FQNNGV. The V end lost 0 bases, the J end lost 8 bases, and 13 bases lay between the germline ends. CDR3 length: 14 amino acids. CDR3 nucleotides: TGTGCCAGCAGCTTAGAGAGGGGGTCTCTAGGCTACACCTTC. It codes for CASSLERGSLGYTF.